Below, 21 T cell receptor beta chains from the same sample are listed, as sequenced in a study of cytotoxic CD8 clonotypes in ibrutinib-treated CLL. The protocol was immunoSEQ multiplex PCR, while the TCRdb copy is restricted to in-frame clones and leaves out a portion. The sample lists approximately 140,000 clones; 80% to 95% were seen once. The sequenced sample was PBMCs, obtained after 12 months of ibrutinib treatment. The receptors here all came from a human donor with chronic lymphocytic leukemia.

This chain joins TRBV4-2 and TRBJ2-2; 8 bases fit TRBD2. The CDR3 is 17 residues long. Germline V lookup: CDR1 LGHNA, CDR2 YNFKEQ. V was clipped by 0 bases and J by 6 bases; unmatched bases: 9. DNA of the CDR3: TGTGCCAGCAGCCAAGAGGTTCAGCGGGAGTTTCCCGGGGAGCTGTTTTTT. It encodes CASSQEVQREFPGELFF.

V usage is TRBV12-2 and J usage is TRBJ1-2; the D call TRBD1 from the table was never checked on the DNA. TRBV12-2 is a recognized pseudogene. This CDR3 comprises 12 residues. This chain's CDR3 is CASRLQGNGYTF. CDR3 sequence (DNA): TGTGCAAGTCGCTTACAGGGAAATGGCTACACCTTC.

The CDR3 bases are TGTGCCAGCAGCTTAGGGACCGAAATTCGGTATTTT. This sequence encodes CASSLGTEIRYF. The chain uses TRBV7-8 and TRBJ2-3; no definite D call. Germline lookup yields CDR1 SGHVS and CDR2 FQNEAQ. The germline V and J ends were trimmed by 1 base and 14 bases, with 13 bases remaining between them. The CDR3 loop spans 12 amino acids.

The chain has TRBV7-9 and TRBJ2-3; D not resolved. The CDR3 consists of 13 residues. The germline CDR1 and CDR2 sequences are SEHNR and FQNEAQ (reference sequence). Trimming left V 6 bases short and J 1 base short, with 8 bases between. In DNA form, the CDR3 reads TGTGCCAGCAGTAGAGTTGGCACAGATACGCAGTATTTT. Amino acids: CASSRVGTDTQYF.

CDR3 protein: CASSADGRVGQPQHF. The CDR3 nucleotides are TGTGCCAGCAGCGCGGACGGTAGGGTGGGTCAGCCCCAGCATTTT. This chain uses TRBV7-2 with TRBJ1-5; D uncertain. Germline lookup yields CDR1 SGHTA and CDR2 FQGNSA. V lost 5 bases and J lost 6, with 17 bases in between. The CDR3 has 15 residues.

The chain couples TRBV28 to TRBJ2-5; 8 nucleotides line up with TRBD2. The CDR3 has 16 amino acids. Germline V lookup: CDR1 MDHEN, CDR2 SYDVKM. The V gene end was trimmed by 6 bases and the J gene end by 5 bases; junction bases not matched to a gene: 14. CDR3 nucleotide sequence: TGTGCCAGCAGGGGGGAGTCGGGAGGGGCCTTGGAGACCCAGTACTTC. Translated: CASRGESGGALETQYF.

This clone was recorded only once. V and J are TRBV4-2 and TRBJ2-3, with D maybe TRBD1 (5 bases). The V and J ends lost 1 base and 1 base respectively, with 12 bases between them. The CDR3 length is 16 residues. Germline V gene lookup returns CDR1 LGHNA and CDR2 YNFKEQ. The CDR3 sequence: CASSQGHTQGTDTQYF. Written as DNA, the CDR3 is TGTGCCAGCAGCCAAGGGCACACACAGGGCACAGATACGCAGTATTTT.

This clone was counted between two and nine times. The gene calls are TRBV6-5 and TRBJ2-5; the D gene is possibly TRBD1 (5 bases). V dropped 0 bases and J dropped 0 bases, with 11 bases sitting between them. The CDR3 has 16 amino acids. Germline-derived CDR1 and CDR2 are MNHEY and SVGAGI. The DNA of the CDR3 is TGTGCCAGCAGTTACTCTACCGACAGTTACCAAGAGACCCAGTACTTC. Amino acid sequence: CASSYSTDSYQETQYF.

V is TRBV10-3 and J is TRBJ1-1; unclear D gene. CDR1 and CDR2 (germline): ENHRY, SYGVKD. The CDR3 length is 12 residues. V was pared by 0 bases and J by 11 bases, with 10 bases between. This CDR3 is CAISESGWEAFF. The CDR3 nucleotides are TGTGCCATCAGTGAGTCTGGGTGGGAGGCTTTCTTT.

The rearrangement joins TRBV5-1 to TRBJ2-2; D is possibly TRBD1 (6 bases). The CDR3 extends over 17 amino acids. The V end was cut by 4 bases, the J end by 2 bases, with 18 bases between. Germline loops: CDR1 SGHRS, CDR2 YFSETQ. The CDR3 loop reads CASSPSLGDINTGELFF. The CDR3 region has the DNA TGCGCCAGCAGCCCTAGCCTTGGGGACATCAACACCGGGGAGCTGTTTTTT.

The chain joins TRBV27 to TRBJ2-1; 9 nucleotides agree with TRBD1. The V gene's germline CDR1 is MNHEY and CDR2 SMNVEV (reference sequence). Trimming took 7 bases from V and 3 from J; bases not matched to a gene: 7. This CDR3 region has 15 residues. The CDR3 is CASIPQGAGYNEQFF. In nucleotides, the CDR3 is TGTGCCAGCATCCCACAGGGGGCGGGCTACAATGAGCAGTTCTTC.

The V and J genes are TRBV7-9 and TRBJ1-2, with 9 bases identical to TRBD1. Per germline, CDR1 SEHNR and CDR2 FQNEAQ (reference sequence). Germline trimming cut 5 bases from V and 4 bases from J; bases unmatched to any gene: 14. This CDR3 is 17 amino acids long. Written as DNA, the CDR3 is TGTGCCAGCAGCCAGGAGACAGGGGGTCTACCCCTCTATGGCTACACCTTC. Its translation is CASSQETGGLPLYGYTF. Looking up the rest from reference TRBV7-9 and TRBJ1-2 gives the full variable domain: DTGVSQNPRHKITKRGQNVTFRCDPISEHNRLYWYRQTLGQGPEFLTYFQNEAQLEKSRLLSDRFSAERPKGSFSTLEIQRTEQGDSAMYLCASSQETGGLPLYGYTFGSGTRLTVV.

The CDR3 sequence: CASSLYHNTGELFF. The CDR3 DNA is TGTGCCAGCAGTTTGTACCATAACACCGGGGAGCTGTTTTTT. The chain couples TRBV27 to TRBJ2-2; no clear D gene. Between the trimmed V and J ends, which lost 3 bases and 2 bases, there was a span of 7 bases. Germline CDR1 reads MNHEY; CDR2 reads SMNVEV (reference sequence). The CDR3 sequence is 14 residues long.

The V call is TRBV18, the J call TRBJ2-1; perhaps TRBD2 as D (5 bases). The V end was cut by 0 bases, the J end by 5 bases, with 8 bases between. The germline V gene encodes CDR1 KGHSH and CDR2 LQKENI. CDR3 length equals 14 residues. The DNA for the CDR3 is TGTGCCAGCTCACCACCGACTACCGACAATGAGCAGTTCTTC. Amino acid sequence: CASSPPTTDNEQFF.

As DNA, the CDR3 is TGTGCCAGCAGCTTTCTGGCTACAGGGAAGGATGGCTACACCTTC. It is translated as CASSFLATGKDGYTF. The chain uses TRBV5-8 and TRBJ1-2; tentatively, D is TRBD1 (6 bases). V was trimmed by 2 bases and J by 6 bases, leaving 17 bases between them. The CDR3 runs 15 residues. The germline V gene has CDR1 SGHTS and CDR2 YDEGEE.

The CDR3 coding sequence is TGTGCCACCAGCAGAGATGAAAGGTCCCAGTACTTC. The encoded protein is CATSRDERSQYF. The V and J genes are TRBV15 and TRBJ2-4; D unclear. The length of the CDR3 is 12 residues. Germline values: CDR1 LNHNV, CDR2 YYDKDF (reference sequence). The V end was cut by 0 bases, the J end by 13 bases, with 10 bases between.

The chain recombines TRBV28 with TRBJ2-7, with 9 nucleotides matching TRBD2. The CDR3 loop spans 16 amino acids. J lost 3 bases, V lost 4 bases, and 10 bases had no gene match. Germline lookup yields CDR1 MDHEN and CDR2 SYDVKM. The CDR3 DNA reads as TGTGCCAGCAGTTCAGATTGGGGGACTAGCTTCTACGAGCAGTACTTC. Translating it yields CASSSDWGTSFYEQYF.

J is TRBJ2-6 and V is TRBV10-3, with a weak D call TRBD2 (5 bases). Germline CDR1 and CDR2: ENHRY and SYGVKD. The CDR3 sequence is 12 residues long. V was pared by 0 bases and J by 15 bases, with 9 bases between. CDR3 nucleotides: TGTGCCATCAGTGAGTCCGGGGATGGCCTGACTTTC. This gives the protein CAISESGDGLTF.

The chain couples TRBV27 to TRBJ1-2, with D hard to call. With 5 bases removed from V and 3 bases from J, the gap between germline ends came to 10 bases. The CDR3 covers 13 residues. CDR1 MNHEY and CDR2 SMNVEV come from the germline V gene (reference sequence). CDR3 DNA sequence: TGTGCCAGCAGTCCTCGAGGGTACTATGGCTACACCTTC. Translated: CASSPRGYYGYTF.

This chain joins TRBV9 and TRBJ1-2; D uncertain. Trimming removed 1 base from V and 4 bases from J, with 5 bases in between. This CDR3 is built from 12 residues. Germline V gene data show CDR1 as SGDLS and CDR2 as YYNGEE. The CDR3 nucleotides read TGTGCCAGCAGCGTAAATAGCTATGGCTACACCTTC. Residues: CASSVNSYGYTF.

The rearrangement joins TRBV2 to TRBJ2-3; D not resolved. CDR3 length: 15 residues. Germline lookup yields CDR1 SNHLY and CDR2 FYNNEI. Trimming removed 3 bases from V and 0 bases from J, with 10 bases in between. The CDR3 spells CASSDERTSTDTQYF. The CDR3 DNA is TGTGCCAGCAGTGATGAGCGAACTAGCACAGATACGCAGTATTTT.